This T cell receptor beta chain was profiled in a study of blood T cell repertoires in COVID-19. The wider study: Both acute and convalescent COVID-19 samples were obtained from the United States, Italy and Spain. In each case, the material was cDNA or gDNA derived from T cells, B-cell-depleted T cells, or PBMCs.

There are 16 residues in the CDR3. CDR1 is LGHNA and CDR2 is YSLEER in the germline V gene. The V segment lost 3 bases and the J segment 2 bases; nucleotides outside the gene matches: 7. Source study methods: For nucleated cells, counts were estimated from reference gene primer amplification. The data were produced by immunoSEQ multiplex PCR, yet TCRdb's version contains in-frame clones alone and is incomplete. For V, J and clone size, that table is used; D and trimming come from the DNA. The sample records about 28,000 clones, about two thirds being singletons. A few counts support this clone. The chain links TRBV4-3 to TRBJ2-5; 9 nucleotides align to TRBD2. Sequencing used peripheral blood. This TCR derives from a boy aged 2 to 10 with active or convalescent COVID-19. The CDR3 is CASSHTPGLAQETQYF. CDR3 DNA: TGCGCCAGCAGCCACACTCCGGGACTAGCTCAAGAGACCCAGTACTTC.